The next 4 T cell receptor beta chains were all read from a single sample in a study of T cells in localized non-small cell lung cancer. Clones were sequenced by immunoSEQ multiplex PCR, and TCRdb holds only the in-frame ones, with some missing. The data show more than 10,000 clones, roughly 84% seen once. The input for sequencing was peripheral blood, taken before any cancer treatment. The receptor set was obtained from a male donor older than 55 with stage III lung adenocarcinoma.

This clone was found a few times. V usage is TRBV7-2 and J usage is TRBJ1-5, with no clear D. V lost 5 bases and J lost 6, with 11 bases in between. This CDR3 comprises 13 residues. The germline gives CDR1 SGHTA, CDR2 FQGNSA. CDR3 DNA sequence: TGTGCCAGCAGCGTTATGGCTAGTCAGCCCCAGCATTTT. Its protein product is CASSVMASQPQHF.

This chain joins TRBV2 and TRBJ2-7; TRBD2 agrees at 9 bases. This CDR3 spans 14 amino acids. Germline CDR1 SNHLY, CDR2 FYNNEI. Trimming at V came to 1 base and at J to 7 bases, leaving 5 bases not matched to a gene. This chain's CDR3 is CASSEDGSGREQYF. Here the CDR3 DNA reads TGTGCCAGCAGTGAAGACGGGAGCGGGAGGGAGCAGTACTTC. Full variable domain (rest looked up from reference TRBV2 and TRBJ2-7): EPEVTQTPSHQVTQMGQEVILRCVPISNHLYFYWYRQILGQKVEFLVSFYNNEISEKSEIFDDQFSVERPDGSNFTLKIRSTKLEDSAMYFCASSEDGSGREQYFGPGTRLTVT.

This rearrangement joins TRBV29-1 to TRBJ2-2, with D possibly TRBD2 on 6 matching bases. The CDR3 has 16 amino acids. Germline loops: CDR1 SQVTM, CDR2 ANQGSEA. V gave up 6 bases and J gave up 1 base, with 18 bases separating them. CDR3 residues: CSVATGPGGNTGELFF. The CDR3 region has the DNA TGCAGCGTGGCGACCGGTCCCGGGGGGAACACCGGGGAGCTGTTTTTT.

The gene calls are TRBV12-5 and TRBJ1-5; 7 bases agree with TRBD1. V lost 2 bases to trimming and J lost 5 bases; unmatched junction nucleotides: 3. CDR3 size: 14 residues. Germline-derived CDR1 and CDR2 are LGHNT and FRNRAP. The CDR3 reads CASGLSGGHQPQHF. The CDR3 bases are TGTGCTAGTGGTTTGTCAGGGGGGCATCAGCCCCAGCATTTT. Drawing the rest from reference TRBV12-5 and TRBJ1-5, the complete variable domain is DARVTQTPRHKVTEMGQEVTMRCQPILGHNTVFWYRQTMMQGLELLAYFRNRAPLDDSGMPKDRFSAEMPDATLATLKIQPSEPRDSAVYFCASGLSGGHQPQHFGDGTRLSIL.